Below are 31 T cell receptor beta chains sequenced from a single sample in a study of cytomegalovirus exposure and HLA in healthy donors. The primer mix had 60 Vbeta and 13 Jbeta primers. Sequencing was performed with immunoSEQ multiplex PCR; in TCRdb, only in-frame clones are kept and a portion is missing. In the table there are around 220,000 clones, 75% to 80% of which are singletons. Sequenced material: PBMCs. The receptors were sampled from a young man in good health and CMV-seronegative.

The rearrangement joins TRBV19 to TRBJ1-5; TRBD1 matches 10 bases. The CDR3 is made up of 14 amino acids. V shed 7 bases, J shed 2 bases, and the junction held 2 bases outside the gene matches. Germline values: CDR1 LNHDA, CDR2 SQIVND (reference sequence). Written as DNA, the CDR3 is TGTGCCAGTACCGGGACAGGGGGCAATCAGCCCCAGCATTTT. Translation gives CASTGTGGNQPQHF. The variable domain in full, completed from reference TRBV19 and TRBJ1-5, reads DGGITQSPKYLFRKEGQNVTLSCEQNLNHDAMYWYRQDPGQGLRLIYYSQIVNDFQKGDIAEGYSVSREKKESFPLTVTSAQKNPTAFYLCASTGTGGNQPQHFGDGTRLSIL.

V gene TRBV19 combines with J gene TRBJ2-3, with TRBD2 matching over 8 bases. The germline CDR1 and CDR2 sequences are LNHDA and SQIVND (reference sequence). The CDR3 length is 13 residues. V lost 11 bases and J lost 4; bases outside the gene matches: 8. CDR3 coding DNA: TGTGCCTGCCGCGGGGGGCTCGCAGATACGCAGTATTTT. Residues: CACRGGLADTQYF.

The CDR3 here is CASSSGGQGIEGYTF. The CDR3 coding sequence is TGTGCCAGCAGCTCCGGGGGACAGGGAATCGAGGGCTACACCTTC. The chain is built from TRBV7-9 and TRBJ1-2; 9 bases line up with TRBD1. Germline CDR1 reads SEHNR; CDR2 reads FQNEAQ (reference sequence). This CDR3 is 15 amino acids long. V lost 4 bases and J lost 8; bases outside the gene matches: 11.

This CDR3 is CASSATGWNQPQHF. The DNA for the CDR3 is TGTGCCAGCAGTGCGACAGGATGGAATCAGCCCCAGCATTTT. This sequence joins TRBV2 and TRBJ1-5, with D perhaps matching TRBD1 (6 bases). Trimming removed 4 bases at V and 4 bases at J, with 11 bases between. CDR3 size: 14 residues. Germline loops: CDR1 SNHLY, CDR2 FYNNEI.

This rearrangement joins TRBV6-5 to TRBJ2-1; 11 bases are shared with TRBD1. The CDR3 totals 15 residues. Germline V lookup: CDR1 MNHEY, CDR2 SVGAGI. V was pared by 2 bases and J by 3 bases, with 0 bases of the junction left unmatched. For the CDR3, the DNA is TGTGCCAGCAGTTACGGGACAGGGGGCTACAATGAGCAGTTCTTC. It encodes CASSYGTGGYNEQFF.

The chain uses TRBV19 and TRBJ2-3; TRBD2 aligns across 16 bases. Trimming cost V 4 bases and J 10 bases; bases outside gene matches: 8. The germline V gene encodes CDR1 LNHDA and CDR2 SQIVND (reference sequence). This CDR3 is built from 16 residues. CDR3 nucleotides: TGTGCCAGTAGTAGAACTACCGGGACTAGCGGGGGGGCGCAGTATTTT. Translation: CASSRTTGTSGGAQYF.

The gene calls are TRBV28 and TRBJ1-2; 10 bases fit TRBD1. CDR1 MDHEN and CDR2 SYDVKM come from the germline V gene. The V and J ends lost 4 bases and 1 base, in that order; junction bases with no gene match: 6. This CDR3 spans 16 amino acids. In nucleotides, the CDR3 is TGTGCCAGCAGTTCTGACAGGGGGCCGGTTAACTATGGCTACACCTTC. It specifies CASSSDRGPVNYGYTF.

The CDR3 sequence: CASSSTGQASSGNTIYF. The CDR3 DNA reads as TGTGCCAGCAGTTCTACCGGACAGGCAAGCTCTGGAAACACCATATATTTT. V and J are TRBV28 and TRBJ1-3, with 7 positions matching TRBD1. This CDR3 region has 17 residues. The V gene end was trimmed by 4 bases and the J gene end by 0 bases; junction bases not matched to a gene: 9. Germline CDR1 is MDHEN and CDR2 is SYDVKM.

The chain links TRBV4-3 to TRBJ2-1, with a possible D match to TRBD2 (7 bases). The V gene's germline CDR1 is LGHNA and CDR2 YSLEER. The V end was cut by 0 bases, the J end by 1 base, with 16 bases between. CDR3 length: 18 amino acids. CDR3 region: CASSQDFRGASSYNEQFF. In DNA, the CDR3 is TGCGCCAGCAGCCAAGACTTTCGGGGGGCCTCATCCTACAATGAGCAGTTCTTC.

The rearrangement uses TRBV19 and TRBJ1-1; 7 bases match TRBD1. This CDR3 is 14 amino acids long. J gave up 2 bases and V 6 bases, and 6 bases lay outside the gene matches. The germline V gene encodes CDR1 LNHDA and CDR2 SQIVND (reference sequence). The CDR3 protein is CASRYRQGNTEAFF. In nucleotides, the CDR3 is TGTGCCAGTAGATACAGACAGGGAAACACTGAAGCTTTCTTT.

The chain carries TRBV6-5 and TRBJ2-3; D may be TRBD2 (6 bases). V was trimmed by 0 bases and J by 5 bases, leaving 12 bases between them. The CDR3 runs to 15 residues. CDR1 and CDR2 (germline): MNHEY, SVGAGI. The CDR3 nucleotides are TGTGCCAGCAGTTACTCGACCGGAGCGGGAGATACGCAGTATTTT. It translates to CASSYSTGAGDTQYF.

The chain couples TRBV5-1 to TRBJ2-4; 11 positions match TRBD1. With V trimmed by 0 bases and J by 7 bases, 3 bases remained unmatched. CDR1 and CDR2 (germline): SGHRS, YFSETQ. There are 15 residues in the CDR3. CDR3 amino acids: CASSLGGTGGNIQYF. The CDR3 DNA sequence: TGCGCCAGCAGCTTGGGCGGGACAGGGGGTAACATTCAGTACTTC.

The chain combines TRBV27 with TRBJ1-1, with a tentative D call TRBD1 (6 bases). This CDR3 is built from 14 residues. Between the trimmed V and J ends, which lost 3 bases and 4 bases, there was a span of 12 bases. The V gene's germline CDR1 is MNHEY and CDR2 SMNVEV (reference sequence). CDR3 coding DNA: TGTGCCAGCAGTTTTTCTACAGGGATCACTGAAGCTTTCTTT. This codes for CASSFSTGITEAFF.

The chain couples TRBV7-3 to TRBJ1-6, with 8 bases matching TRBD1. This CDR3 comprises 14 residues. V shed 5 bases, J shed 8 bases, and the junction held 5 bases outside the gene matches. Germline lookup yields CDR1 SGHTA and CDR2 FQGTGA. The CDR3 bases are TGTGCCAGCAGCCCAGGGGGCCGTTATTCACCCCTCCACTTT. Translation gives CASSPGGRYSPLHF.

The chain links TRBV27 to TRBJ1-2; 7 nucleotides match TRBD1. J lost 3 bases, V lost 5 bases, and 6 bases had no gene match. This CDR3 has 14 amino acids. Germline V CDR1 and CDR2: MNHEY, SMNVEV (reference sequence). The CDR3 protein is CASSPPGGYYGYTF. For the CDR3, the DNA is TGTGCCAGCAGTCCGCCAGGGGGGTACTATGGCTACACCTTC.

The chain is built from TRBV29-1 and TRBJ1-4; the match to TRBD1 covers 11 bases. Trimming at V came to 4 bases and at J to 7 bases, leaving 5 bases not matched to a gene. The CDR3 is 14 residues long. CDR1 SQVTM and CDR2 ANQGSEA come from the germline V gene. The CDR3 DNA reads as TGCAGCGTTGCGACCGGGACAGGGGGTGAAAAACTGTTTTTT. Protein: CSVATGTGGEKLFF.

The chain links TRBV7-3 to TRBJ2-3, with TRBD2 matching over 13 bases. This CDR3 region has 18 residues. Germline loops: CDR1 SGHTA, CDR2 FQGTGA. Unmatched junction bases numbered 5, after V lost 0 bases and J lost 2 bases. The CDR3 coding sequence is TGTGCCAGCAGCTTAACGGGACTAGCGGGGAGCCTCACAGATACGCAGTATTTT. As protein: CASSLTGLAGSLTDTQYF.

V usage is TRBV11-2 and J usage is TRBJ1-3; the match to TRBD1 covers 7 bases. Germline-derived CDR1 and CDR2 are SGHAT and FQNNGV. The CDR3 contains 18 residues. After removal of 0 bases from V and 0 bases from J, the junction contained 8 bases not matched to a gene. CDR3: CASSLEGGVPGSGNTIYF. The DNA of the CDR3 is TGTGCCAGCAGCTTAGAAGGGGGCGTCCCTGGCTCTGGAAACACCATATATTTT. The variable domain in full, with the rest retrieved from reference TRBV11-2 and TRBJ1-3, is EAGVAQSPRYKIIEKRQSVAFWCNPISGHATLYWYQQILGQGPKLLIQFQNNGVVDDSQLPKDRFSAERLKGVDSTLKIQPAKLEDSAVYLCASSLEGGVPGSGNTIYFGEGSWLTVV.

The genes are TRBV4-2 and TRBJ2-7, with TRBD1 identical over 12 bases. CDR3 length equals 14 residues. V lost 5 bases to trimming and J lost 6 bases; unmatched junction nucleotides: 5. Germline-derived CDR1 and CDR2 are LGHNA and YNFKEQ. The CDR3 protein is CASSEGTGGLEQYF. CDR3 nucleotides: TGTGCCAGCAGCGAAGGGACAGGGGGCCTCGAGCAGTACTTC.

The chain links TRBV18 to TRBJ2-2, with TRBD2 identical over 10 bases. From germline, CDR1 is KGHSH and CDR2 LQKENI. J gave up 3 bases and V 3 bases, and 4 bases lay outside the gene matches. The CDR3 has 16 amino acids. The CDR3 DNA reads TGTGCCAGCTCACCGTCCCTAGCGGGAGACACCGGGGAGCTGTTTTTT. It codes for CASSPSLAGDTGELFF. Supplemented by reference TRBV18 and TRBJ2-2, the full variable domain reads NAGVMQNPRHLVRRRGQEARLRCSPMKGHSHVYWYRQLPEEGLKFMVYLQKENIIDESGMPKERFSAEFPKEGPSILRIQQVVRGDSAAYFCASSPSLAGDTGELFFGEGSRLTVL.

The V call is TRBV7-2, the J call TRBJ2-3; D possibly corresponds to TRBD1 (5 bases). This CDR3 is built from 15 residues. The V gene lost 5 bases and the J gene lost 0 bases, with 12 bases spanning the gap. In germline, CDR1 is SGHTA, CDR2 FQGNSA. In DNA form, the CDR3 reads TGTGCCAGCAGCCCCTTAGGGGCTAGCACAGATACGCAGTATTTT. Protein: CASSPLGASTDTQYF. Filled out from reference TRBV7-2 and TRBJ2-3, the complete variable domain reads GAGVSQSPSNKVTEKGKDVELRCDPISGHTALYWYRQSLGQGLEFLIYFQGNSAPDKSGLPSDRFSAERTGGSVSTLTIQRTQQEDSAVYLCASSPLGASTDTQYFGPGTRLTVL.

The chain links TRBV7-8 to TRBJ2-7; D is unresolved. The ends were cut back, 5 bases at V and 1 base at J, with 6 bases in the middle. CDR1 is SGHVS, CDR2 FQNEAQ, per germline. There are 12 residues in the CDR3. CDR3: CASSLISYEQYF. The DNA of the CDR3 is TGTGCCAGCAGCCTAATTTCCTACGAGCAGTACTTC. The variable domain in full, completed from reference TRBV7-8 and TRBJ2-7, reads GAGVSQSPRYKVAKRGQDVALRCDPISGHVSLFWYQQALGQGPEFLTYFQNEAQLDKSGLPSDRFFAERPEGSVSTLKIQRTQQEDSAVYLCASSLISYEQYFGPGTRLTVT.

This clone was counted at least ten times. In DNA form, the CDR3 reads TGTGCCACCAGCAGAGGTAGGCCTGGGCCCCCCTACGAGCAGTACTTC. It is translated as CATSRGRPGPPYEQYF. V usage is TRBV15 and J usage is TRBJ2-7; D unresolved. Germline V lookup: CDR1 LNHNV, CDR2 YYDKDF (reference sequence). This CDR3 has 16 amino acids. The V end lost 1 base, the J end lost 2 bases, and 15 bases lay between the germline ends.

The DNA of the CDR3 is TGTGCCAGCAGTTACCCCGCGGTAAACACTGAAGCTTTCTTT. Residues: CASSYPAVNTEAFF. The rearrangement uses TRBV6-6 and TRBJ1-1; D remains unclear. This CDR3 region has 14 residues. The germline V gene has CDR1 MNHNY and CDR2 SVGAGI (reference sequence). V lost 2 bases, J lost 2 bases, and 9 bases lay in between.

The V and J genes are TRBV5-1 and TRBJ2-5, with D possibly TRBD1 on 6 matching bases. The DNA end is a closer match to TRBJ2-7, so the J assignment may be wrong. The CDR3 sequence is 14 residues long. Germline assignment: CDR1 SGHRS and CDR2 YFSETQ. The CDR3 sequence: CASRSQGNSYEQYF. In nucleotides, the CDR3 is TGCGCCAGCAGATCCCAGGGGAATAGCTACGAGCAGTACTTC.

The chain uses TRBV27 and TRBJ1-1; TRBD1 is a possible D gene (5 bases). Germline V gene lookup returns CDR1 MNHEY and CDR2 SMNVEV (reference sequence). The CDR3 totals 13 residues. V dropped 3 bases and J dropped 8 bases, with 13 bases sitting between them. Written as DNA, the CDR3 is TGTGCCAGCAGTTTTTCGGGCACAGGCGAAGCTTTCTTT. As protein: CASSFSGTGEAFF.

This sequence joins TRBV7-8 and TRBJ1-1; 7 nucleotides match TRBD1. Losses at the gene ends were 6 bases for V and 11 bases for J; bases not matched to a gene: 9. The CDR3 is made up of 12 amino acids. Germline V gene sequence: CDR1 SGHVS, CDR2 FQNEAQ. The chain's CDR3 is CASRKRGQSAFF. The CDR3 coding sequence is TGTGCCAGCAGAAAAAGGGGACAGTCGGCTTTCTTT.

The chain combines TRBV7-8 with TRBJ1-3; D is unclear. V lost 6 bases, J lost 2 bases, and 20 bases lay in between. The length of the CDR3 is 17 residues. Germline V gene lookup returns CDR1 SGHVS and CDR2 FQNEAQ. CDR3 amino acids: CASSPSSVGITGNTIYF. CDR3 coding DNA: TGTGCCAGCAGTCCTAGCTCCGTGGGGATAACTGGAAACACCATATATTTT.

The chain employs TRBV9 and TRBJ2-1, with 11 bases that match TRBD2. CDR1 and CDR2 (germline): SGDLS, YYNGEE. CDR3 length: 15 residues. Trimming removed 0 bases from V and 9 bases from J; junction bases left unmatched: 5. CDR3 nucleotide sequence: TGTGCCAGCAGCGTAGATAGCGGGGGGGCCGGTGAGCAGTTCTTC. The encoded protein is CASSVDSGGAGEQFF.

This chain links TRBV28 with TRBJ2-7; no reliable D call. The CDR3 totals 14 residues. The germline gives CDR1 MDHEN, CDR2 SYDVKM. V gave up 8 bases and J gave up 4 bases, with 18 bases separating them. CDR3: CASSSTGSEYEQYF. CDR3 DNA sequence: TGTGCCAGCTCGAGTACCGGGTCCGAATACGAGCAGTACTTC.

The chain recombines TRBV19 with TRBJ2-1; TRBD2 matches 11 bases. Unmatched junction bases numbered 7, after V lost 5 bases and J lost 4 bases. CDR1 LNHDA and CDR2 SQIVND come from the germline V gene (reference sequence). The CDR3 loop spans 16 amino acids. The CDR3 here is CASSPLAGGSYNEQFF. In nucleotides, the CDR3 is TGTGCCAGTAGTCCGTTAGCGGGAGGGAGTTACAATGAGCAGTTCTTC.